In its sample, the clone carrying this T cell receptor (beta chain) was seen a few times. No antigen is known for it. Each TCR beta library was made by quantitative 5'-RACE that incorporated molecular barcodes. TCRdb re-derived calls from the 5' RACE reads in MiXCR, one entry per CDR3 protein. The repertoire holds a few hundred thousand distinct CDR3 sequences, with about 19% as singletons. This sample was taken from a study of CD8 T cells in ankylosing spondylitis. CDR1 is SGHTA and CDR2 is FQGTGA in the germline V gene. The CDR3 covers 16 residues. J was trimmed by 5 bases and V by 7 bases; bases with no gene match: 14. Whole-study results and caveats: Some motif variants had been reported before (in reactive arthritis synovial fluid and blood). Characteristic of ankylosing spondylitis blood, it appeared, was a TCR beta motif comprising roughly 8 highly homologous variants. Reported data indicate significant enrichment of disease-linked clones within matched ankylosing spondylitis synovial fluid.

Sequenced material: blood, either unsorted or a sorted T cell fraction (not recorded which). The origin of this receptor is a male donor with ankylosing spondylitis or in good health (not recorded which). The J gene is TRBJ2-1, the V gene TRBV7-3; 7 nucleotides agree with TRBD2. This CDR3 reads CASTALAPNGNNEQFF. CDR3 DNA: TGTGCCAGCACCGCACTAGCGCCTAATGGGAACAATGAGCAGTTCTTC.